A selection of T cell receptor beta chains follows, all from one sample in a study of T cell repertoires in cytomegalovirus infection. TCRdb itself ran the reads through MiXCR, one entry per CDR3 protein. The sample has more than 400,000 distinct CDR3 sequences, about 26% seen once; the top ten hold roughly an eighth. Sample: PBMCs. The receptors shown here come from a human donor in good health (CMV status not recorded). Some clones in this sample may be carry-over from other donors' samples. Both conserved end residues are part of each CDR3. A D gene is named only where the DNA matches it firmly. The size entry is marked missing in some rows and otherwise reads once, few, many or a size class.

v_gene	abundance	j_gene	d_gene	len	CDR3nt	CDR3aa
TRBV7-8	many	TRBJ2-5	.	13	TGTGCCAGCAGCCAGCCAGCGGGAGAGACCCAGTACTTC	CASSQPAGETQYF
TRBV11-1	many	TRBJ2-5	TRBD2	16	TGTGCCAGCAGCAGGGGACTAGCGGGAGGACAAGAGACCCAGTACTTC	CASSRGLAGGQETQYF
TRBV6-2/TRBV6-3	.	TRBJ2-7	.	13	TGTGCCAGCAGTTTCGCCCTTACAGTCGAGCAGTACTTC	CASSFALTVEQYF
TRBV11-2	few	TRBJ2-5	.	15	TGTGCCAGCAGCTTAGGACAGGCGTACCAAGAGACCCAGTACTTC	CASSLGQAYQETQYF
TRBV28	.	TRBJ2-7	.	16	TGTGCCAGCAGTTTGGGGCTGGGCGGGACGAAGTACGAGCAGTACTTC	CASSLGLGGTKYEQYF
TRBV7-6	.	TRBJ2-1	TRBD2	16	TGTGCCAGCAGCTCCGGACTAGCGGACTCCTACAATGAGCAGTTCTTC	CASSSGLADSYNEQFF
TRBV10-3	.	TRBJ2-3	TRBD2	15	TGTGCCATCAGTGGGACTAGCGGGGCTTGGAATACGCAGTATTTT	CAISGTSGAWNTQYF
TRBV19	.	TRBJ1-5	.	15	TGTGCCAGTAGTATCCCCGTAATACCCGGGCAGCCCCAGCATTTT	CASSIPVIPGQPQHF
TRBV7-3	many	TRBJ2-5	TRBD1	14	TGTGCCAGCAGCCCTGGGACAGGGGTAGAGACCCAGTACTTC	CASSPGTGVETQYF
TRBV7-2	many	TRBJ2-1	.	12	TGTGCCAGCAGCTTGCAACCCTCTCCGCGGTTCTTC	CASSLQPSPRFF
TRBV7-3	.	TRBJ1-2	.	14	TGTGCCAGCAGCCCGACATCCGACATCTATGGCTACACCTTC	CASSPTSDIYGYTF
TRBV7-9	few	TRBJ1-2	TRBD1	17	TGTGCCAGCGGTACTGGGACAGGGGGCTTCGCTAACTATGGCTACACCTTC	CASGTGTGGFANYGYTF
TRBV20-1	.	TRBJ2-5	TRBD1	12	TGCAGTGCTAGGGACAGGGTCGAGACCCAGTACTTC	CSARDRVETQYF
TRBV7-2	.	TRBJ2-1	.	13	TGTGCCAGCAGCTCCCGAAGAGGGTGGGAGCAGTTCTTC	CASSSRRGWEQFF
TRBV4-2	.	TRBJ1-4	.	15	TGTGCCAGCAGCCAACTACAGGGCGCAAATGAAAAACTGTTTTTT	CASSQLQGANEKLFF
TRBV7-6	few	TRBJ1-1	.	14	TGTGCCAGCAGCTCGAGACGGTGGGACACTGAAGCTTTCTTT	CASSSRRWDTEAFF
TRBV20-1	.	TRBJ2-7	TRBD2	17	TGCAGTGCTAGCGGCCCGGTTAGCGGGAGGGCCCCCAACGAGCAGTACTTC	CSASGPVSGRAPNEQYF
TRBV4-1	.	TRBJ1-6	.	15	TGCGCCAGCAGCCAAGCAGGGGCCTGGAATTCACCCCTCCACTTT	CASSQAGAWNSPLHF
TRBV20-1	few	TRBJ2-4	.	14	TGCAGTGCGACGAAGGACGGACCCAAAAACATTCAGTACTTC	CSATKDGPKNIQYF
TRBV5-4	.	TRBJ2-1	TRBD2	14	TGTGCCAGCACCGTCCTTAGCGGGATGGGTGAGCAGTTCTTC	CASTVLSGMGEQFF
TRBV5-4	.	TRBJ1-3	TRBD1	14	TGTGCCAGCAGCCCGACAGGGACTGGAAACACCATATATTTT	CASSPTGTGNTIYF
TRBV5-1	.	TRBJ2-3	.	14	TGCGCCAGCAGCAACGGGCCTCGACGGGATACGCAGTATTTT	CASSNGPRRDTQYF
TRBV6-1	few	TRBJ1-1	.	13	TGTGCCAGCAGTTATTTAGGGGGAACTGAAGCTTTCTTT	CASSYLGGTEAFF
TRBV7-2	few	TRBJ1-1	.	14	TGTGCCAGCAGCCTCAGGACGCAGAACACTGAAGCTTTCTTT	CASSLRTQNTEAFF
TRBV11-3	.	TRBJ2-3	.	14	TGTGCCAGCAGCGTTACCGGGACTCCAGATACGCAGTATTTT	CASSVTGTPDTQYF
TRBV7-6	many	TRBJ2-1	.	15	TGTGCCAGCAGCTTAGTTGCGGGGATATACAATGAGCAGTTCTTC	CASSLVAGIYNEQFF
TRBV6-5	.	TRBJ1-1	.	11	TGTGCCAGCGTTGGGGGCGCTGAAGCTTTCTTT	CASVGGAEAFF
TRBV12-3/TRBV12-4	.	TRBJ2-4	.	14	TGTGCCAGCAGTTTACGCCAGGGAGGAAACATTCAGTACTTC	CASSLRQGGNIQYF
TRBV20-1	many	TRBJ2-2	.	14	TGCAGTGCTAGAGGCGGGGTTGGCGTCGGGGAGCTGTTTTTT	CSARGGVGVGELFF
TRBV7-2	many	TRBJ1-6	.	16	TGTGCCAGCAGCCCCTCGGGAACAGCACGGGATTCACCCCTCCACTTT	CASSPSGTARDSPLHF
TRBV10-3	.	TRBJ2-5	TRBD1	16	TGTGCCATCAGTGAGTTAGGGACAGGGGTCGAAGAGACCCAGTACTTC	CAISELGTGVEETQYF
TRBV29-1	.	TRBJ2-7	.	12	TGCAGCGTTGGAGGGTCCATGGGTGAGCAGTACTTC	CSVGGSMGEQYF
TRBV5-1	few	TRBJ2-5	TRBD1	15	TGCGCCAGCAACCGGGACAGGGGATTCCAAGAGACCCAGTACTTC	CASNRDRGFQETQYF
TRBV15	.	TRBJ1-1	TRBD1	15	TGTGCCACCAGTCCGGATCTGACAGGGGGCACTGAAGCTTTCTTT	CATSPDLTGGTEAFF
TRBV10-2	once	TRBJ1-1	TRBD1	15	TGCGCCAGCACCACTCCGGGACAGCTGAACACTGAAGCTTTCTTT	CASTTPGQLNTEAFF
TRBV7-2	many	TRBJ1-2	.	15	TGTGCCAGCAGCTTCTTTAGGACAGAGAACTATGGCTACACCTTC	CASSFFRTENYGYTF
TRBV12-3/TRBV12-4	.	TRBJ1-5	TRBD1	16	TGTGCCAGCAGCCTCATCACAGGACAGGGGTTTCAGCCCCAGCATTTT	CASSLITGQGFQPQHF
TRBV28	.	TRBJ2-4	.	16	TGTGCCAGCAGTACACGGGACGACGGGGTCAAAAACATTCAGTACTTC	CASSTRDDGVKNIQYF
TRBV14	.	TRBJ1-1	.	13	TGTGCCAGCAGCCACCCCGGGCCTGGTGAAGCTTTCTTT	CASSHPGPGEAFF
TRBV7-9	many	TRBJ2-2	.	16	TGTGCCAGCAGCATATACCGGGACCCACCCACCGGGGAGCTGTTTTTT	CASSIYRDPPTGELFF
TRBV12-3/TRBV12-4	many	TRBJ2-2	.	15	TGTGCCAGCAGTCCCCCGTCTTGGGAGACCGGGGAGCTGTTTTTT	CASSPPSWETGELFF
TRBV6-2/TRBV6-3	few	TRBJ1-5	.	15	TGTGCCAGCAGTTCCCTTGTACGGGTCAATCAGCCCCAGCATTTT	CASSSLVRVNQPQHF
TRBV18	.	TRBJ2-3	.	16	TGTGCCAGCTCACCTGCATACAGTGGGATCCCAGATACGCAGTATTTT	CASSPAYSGIPDTQYF
TRBV12-3/TRBV12-4	many	TRBJ2-4	.	13	TGTGCCAGCAGTCTGGGGCTCAAAGGGATTCAGTACTTC	CASSLGLKGIQYF
TRBV7-2	.	TRBJ2-7	.	13	TGTGCCAGCAGCGCCTTCCCGACCTACGAGCAGTACTTC	CASSAFPTYEQYF
TRBV6-5	few	TRBJ2-5	.	14	TGTGCCAGCAGTTACTCGTGGGGCCAAGAGACCCAGTACTTC	CASSYSWGQETQYF
TRBV7-6	.	TRBJ2-3	TRBD2	17	TGTGCCAGCAGTATAGGGGGACTAGCGGGAGGAGCAGATACGCAGTATTTT	CASSIGGLAGGADTQYF
TRBV7-4	.	TRBJ1-1	.	12	TGTGCCAGCAGCTTGGGTCGGCCTGAAGCTTTCTTT	CASSLGRPEAFF
TRBV27	few	TRBJ2-3	.	15	TGTGCCAGCACCAACCGGGAGAATAGGGCAGATACGCAGTATTTT	CASTNRENRADTQYF
TRBV5-6	few	TRBJ1-2	.	15	TGTGCCAGCAGCTGGGAATTGGACCCTTCCTATGGCTACACCTTC	CASSWELDPSYGYTF
TRBV20-1	few	TRBJ2-5	.	12	TGCAGTGCTAGAGAAAATGAAGAGACCCAGTACTTC	CSARENEETQYF
TRBV7-9	many	TRBJ2-5	.	12	TGTGCCAGCAGCGCCGTCCAAGAGACCCAGTACTTC	CASSAVQETQYF
TRBV7-9	.	TRBJ1-1	.	14	TGTGCCAGCAGCTCAGAGGCAGGGACGGCTGAAGCTTTCTTT	CASSSEAGTAEAFF
TRBV12-3/TRBV12-4	.	TRBJ2-3	.	16	TGTGCCAGCAGCCGCCGGGACGCCAAGACCACAGATACGCAGTATTTT	CASSRRDAKTTDTQYF
TRBV30	.	TRBJ1-4	TRBD1	13	TGTGCCTGGGGGACAGGGGGCGGTGAAAAACTGTTTTTT	CAWGTGGGEKLFF
TRBV29-1	.	TRBJ1-3	.	13	TGCAGCGTCTCCCTGGCAGGCGGAAACACCATATATTTT	CSVSLAGGNTIYF
TRBV30	few	TRBJ1-5	.	14	TGTGCCTGGAGTGGTTTCGGTCTTCATCTGCCCCAGCATTTT	CAWSGFGLHLPQHF
TRBV6-2/TRBV6-3	.	TRBJ1-6	.	14	TGTGCCAGCAGTTACAGCGGGGGGAATTCACCCCTCCACTTT	CASSYSGGNSPLHF
TRBV30	.	TRBJ1-4	.	12	TGTGCCTGGAGTGAGAAGGATGAAAAACTGTTTTTT	CAWSEKDEKLFF